This is a list of T cell receptor beta chains from one sample in a study of PD-1 blockade in mismatch repair-deficient tumors. Generated by immunoSEQ multiplex PCR, the TCRdb table keeps only in-frame clones and is missing some. Of about 14,000 clones listed, approximately 86% are singletons. The antigens of these receptors remain unknown. The source was cells cultured in vitro, collected from a patient treated with pembrolizumab. These receptors originate from an adult with mismatch repair-deficient cancer. Both conserved end residues are part of each CDR3. D genes are given only for firm matches. Size is omitted from some rows. Given values are once, few, many or a class for expanded clones.

d_gene	v_gene	j_gene	abundance	CDR3aa	CDR3nt
NA	TRBV30	TRBJ1-4	NA	CAWSLTRRDEKLFF	TGTGCCTGGAGTCTGACAAGGCGGGATGAAAAACTGTTTTTT
NA	TRBV11-3	TRBJ1-1	NA	CASRARVNTEAFF	TGTGCCAGCAGGGCCAGGGTGAACACTGAAGCTTTCTTT
NA	TRBV29-1	TRBJ2-5	NA	CSVNGQIQETQYF	TGCAGCGTTAACGGACAGATCCAAGAGACCCAGTACTTC
NA	TRBV6-4	TRBJ2-3	NA	CASSDPGASTDTQYF	TGTGCCAGCAGTGACCCGGGAGCTAGCACAGATACGCAGTATTTT
NA	TRBV5-6	TRBJ2-5	NA	CASSPLARRGETQYF	TGTGCCAGCAGCCCCCTCGCCAGGAGGGGTGAGACCCAGTACTTC
NA	TRBV7-9	TRBJ2-5	NA	CASSASFDRPGGQETQYF	TGTGCCAGCAGCGCCTCTTTCGATCGGCCCGGGGGCCAAGAGACCCAGTACTTC
TRBD2	TRBV28	TRBJ2-7	NA	CASSSMPRLAGGDYEQYF	TGTGCCAGCAGTTCAATGCCCCGACTAGCGGGAGGGGACTACGAGCAGTACTTC
TRBD2	TRBV7-9	TRBJ2-7	NA	CASSFGGRPSSYEQYF	TGTGCCAGCAGCTTTGGCGGGAGGCCGAGCTCCTACGAGCAGTACTTC
NA	TRBV5-1	TRBJ1-1	few	CASSLDLGKGTTEAFF	TGCGCCAGCAGCTTGGATTTGGGAAAAGGGACCACTGAAGCTTTCTTT
TRBD1	TRBV5-4	TRBJ2-7	few	CASSLQVTGAFYEQYF	TGTGCCAGCAGCTTGCAGGTGACAGGGGCTTTCTACGAGCAGTACTTC
NA	TRBV15	TRBJ2-7	NA	CATSSDGPYEQYF	TGTGCCACCAGCAGCGATGGTCCCTACGAGCAGTACTTC
NA	TRBV9	TRBJ2-7	NA	CASSVRPTSSYEQYF	TGTGCCAGCAGCGTCCGGCCCACGAGCTCCTACGAGCAGTACTTC
TRBD2	TRBV7-7	TRBJ2-3	few	CASSLGTRSTDTQYF	TGTGCTAGCAGCTTGGGGACTAGGAGCACAGATACGCAGTATTTT
NA	TRBV28	TRBJ2-7	NA	CASSSRRGLSYEQYF	TGTGCCAGCAGTTCACGGCGGGGACTCTCCTACGAGCAGTACTTC
NA	TRBV5-4	TRBJ2-7	NA	CASSPSPSYEQYF	TGTGCCAGCAGCCCCTCCCCTTCCTACGAGCAGTACTTC
NA	TRBV27	TRBJ2-3	NA	CASSLAGRADTQYF	TGTGCCAGCAGTTTGGCGGGAAGAGCAGATACGCAGTATTTT
TRBD2	TRBV6-5	TRBJ2-7	NA	CASSHPGRAPYEQYF	TGTGCCAGCAGCCACCCCGGGAGGGCCCCTTACGAGCAGTACTTC
NA	TRBV2	TRBJ1-4	NA	CASSEEWSTANEKLFF	TGTGCCAGCAGTGAAGAATGGTCGACGGCTAATGAAAAACTGTTTTTT
TRBD2	TRBV9	TRBJ2-7	NA	CASSVGGTSGLEQYF	TGTGCCAGCAGCGTAGGTGGGACTAGCGGGCTTGAGCAGTACTTC
NA	TRBV20-1	TRBJ2-1	NA	CSAKTPNEQFF	TGCAGTGCCAAGACACCCAATGAGCAGTTCTTC
TRBD2	TRBV7-3	TRBJ2-3	NA	CASSWGGPKADTQYF	TGTGCCAGCAGCTGGGGGGGTCCGAAGGCAGATACGCAGTATTTT
TRBD2	TRBV4-1	TRBJ2-7	NA	CASSHSGSPYEQYF	TGCGCCAGCAGCCATAGCGGGAGTCCGTACGAGCAGTACTTC
TRBD1	TRBV5-4	TRBJ1-5	NA	CASSAGGAGLSNQPQHF	TGTGCCAGCAGCGCAGGGGGGGCCGGATTGAGCAATCAGCCCCAGCATTTT
NA	TRBV6-5	TRBJ2-2	NA	CASSTSYTGELFF	TGTGCCAGCAGTACTAGCTACACCGGGGAGCTGTTTTTT
NA	TRBV5-1	TRBJ2-3	NA	CASSLTGSPNPTQYF	TGCGCCAGCAGCTTAACGGGGTCCCCAAATCCCACGCAGTATTTT
NA	TRBV6-5	TRBJ2-2	NA	CASSNSVRAGELFF	TGTGCCAGCAGTAATTCGGTCCGGGCCGGGGAGCTGTTTTTT
NA	TRBV28	TRBJ1-5	NA	CASRVAGANNNQPQHF	TGTGCCAGCAGAGTAGCGGGCGCGAACAACAATCAGCCCCAGCATTTT